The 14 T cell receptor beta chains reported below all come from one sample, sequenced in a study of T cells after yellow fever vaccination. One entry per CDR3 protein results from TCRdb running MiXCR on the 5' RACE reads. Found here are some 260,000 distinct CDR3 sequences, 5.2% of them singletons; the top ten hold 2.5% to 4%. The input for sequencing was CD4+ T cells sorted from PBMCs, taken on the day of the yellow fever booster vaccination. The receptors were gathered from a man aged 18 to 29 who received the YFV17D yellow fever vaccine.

Here the CDR3 DNA reads TGTGCCAGCAGTCGCACCACAGGGAGGAATCAGCCCCAGCATTTT. It yields the protein CASSRTTGRNQPQHF. The rearrangement uses TRBV6-2 or TRBV6-3 and TRBJ1-5; D possibly corresponds to TRBD1 (6 bases). The CDR3 is made up of 15 amino acids. Per the germline V gene, CDR1 is MNHEY and CDR2 is SVGEGT. Trimming left V 5 bases short and J 4 bases short, with 15 bases between.

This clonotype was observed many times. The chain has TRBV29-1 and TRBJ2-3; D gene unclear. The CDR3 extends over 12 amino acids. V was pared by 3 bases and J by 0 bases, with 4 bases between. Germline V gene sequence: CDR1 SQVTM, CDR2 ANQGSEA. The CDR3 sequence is CSVDESTDTQYF. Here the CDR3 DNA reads TGCAGCGTTGACGAGAGCACAGATACGCAGTATTTT.

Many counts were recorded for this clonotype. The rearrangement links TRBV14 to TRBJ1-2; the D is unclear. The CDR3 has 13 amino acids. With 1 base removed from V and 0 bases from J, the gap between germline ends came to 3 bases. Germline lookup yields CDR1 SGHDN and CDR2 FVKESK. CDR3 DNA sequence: TGTGCCAGCAGCCAAGGGGCTAACTATGGCTACACCTTC. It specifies CASSQGANYGYTF.

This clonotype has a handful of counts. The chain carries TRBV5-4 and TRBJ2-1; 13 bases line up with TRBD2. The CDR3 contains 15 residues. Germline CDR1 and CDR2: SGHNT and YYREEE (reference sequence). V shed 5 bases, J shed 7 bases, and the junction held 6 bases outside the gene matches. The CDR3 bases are TGTGCCAGCAGGCTACTAGCGGGGGGGAATAATGAGCAGTTCTTC. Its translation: CASRLLAGGNNEQFF.

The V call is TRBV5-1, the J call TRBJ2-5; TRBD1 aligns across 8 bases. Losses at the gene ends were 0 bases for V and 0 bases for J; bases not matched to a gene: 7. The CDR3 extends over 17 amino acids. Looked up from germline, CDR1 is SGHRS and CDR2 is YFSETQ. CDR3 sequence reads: CASSLGVSDRDQETQYF. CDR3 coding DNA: TGCGCCAGCAGCTTGGGGGTGTCGGACAGGGACCAAGAGACCCAGTACTTC.

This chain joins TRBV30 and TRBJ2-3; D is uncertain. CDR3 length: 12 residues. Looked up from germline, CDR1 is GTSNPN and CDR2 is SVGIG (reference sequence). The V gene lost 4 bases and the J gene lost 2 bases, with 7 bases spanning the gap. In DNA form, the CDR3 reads TGTGCCTGGAACCGACCCACAGATACGCAGTATTTT. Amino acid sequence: CAWNRPTDTQYF.

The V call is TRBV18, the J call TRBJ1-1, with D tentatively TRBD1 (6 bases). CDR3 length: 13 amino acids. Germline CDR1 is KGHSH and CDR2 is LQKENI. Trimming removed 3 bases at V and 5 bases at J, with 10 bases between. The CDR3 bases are TGTGCCAGCTCACCCCCGGACAGTACTGAAGCTTTCTTT. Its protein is CASSPPDSTEAFF.

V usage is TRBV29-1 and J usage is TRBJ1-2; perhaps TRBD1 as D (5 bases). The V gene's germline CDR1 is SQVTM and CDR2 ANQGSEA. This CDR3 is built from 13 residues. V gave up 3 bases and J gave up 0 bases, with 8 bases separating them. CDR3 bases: TGCAGCGTTGACAGGGTTTCTAACTATGGCTACACCTTC. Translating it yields CSVDRVSNYGYTF.

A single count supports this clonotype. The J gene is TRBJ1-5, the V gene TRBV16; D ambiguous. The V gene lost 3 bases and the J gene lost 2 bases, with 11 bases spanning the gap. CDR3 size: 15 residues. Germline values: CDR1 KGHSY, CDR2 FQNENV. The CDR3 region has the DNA TGTGCCAGCAGCCACCCCCCGGACGGCAATCAGCCCCAGCATTTT. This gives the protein CASSHPPDGNQPQHF.

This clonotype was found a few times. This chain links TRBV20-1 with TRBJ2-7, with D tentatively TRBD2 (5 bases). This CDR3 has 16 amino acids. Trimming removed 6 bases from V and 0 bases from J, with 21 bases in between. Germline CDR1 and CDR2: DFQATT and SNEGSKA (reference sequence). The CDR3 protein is CSALTPPARASYEQYF. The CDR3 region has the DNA TGCAGTGCCCTCACCCCCCCTGCGCGGGCCTCCTACGAGCAGTACTTC.

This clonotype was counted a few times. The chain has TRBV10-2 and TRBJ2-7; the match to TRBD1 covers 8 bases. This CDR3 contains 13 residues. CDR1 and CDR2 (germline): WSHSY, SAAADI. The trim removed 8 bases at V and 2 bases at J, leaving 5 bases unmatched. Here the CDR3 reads CASRWDRTYEQYV. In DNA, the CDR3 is TGCGCCAGCCGATGGGACAGGACCTACGAGCAGTACGTC.

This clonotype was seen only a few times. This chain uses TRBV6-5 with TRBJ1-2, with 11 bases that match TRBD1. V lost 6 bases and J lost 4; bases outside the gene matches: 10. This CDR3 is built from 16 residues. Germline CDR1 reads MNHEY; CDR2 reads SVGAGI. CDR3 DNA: TGTGCCAGCAGCCCCGGGACAGGGGGAAGAGGCTATGGCTACACCTTC. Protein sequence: CASSPGTGGRGYGYTF.

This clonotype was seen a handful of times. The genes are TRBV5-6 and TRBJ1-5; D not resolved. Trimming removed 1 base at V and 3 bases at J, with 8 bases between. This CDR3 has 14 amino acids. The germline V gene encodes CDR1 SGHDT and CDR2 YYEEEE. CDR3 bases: TGTGCCAGCAGCTTGTGGACGGTCAATCAGCCCCAGCATTTT. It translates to CASSLWTVNQPQHF.

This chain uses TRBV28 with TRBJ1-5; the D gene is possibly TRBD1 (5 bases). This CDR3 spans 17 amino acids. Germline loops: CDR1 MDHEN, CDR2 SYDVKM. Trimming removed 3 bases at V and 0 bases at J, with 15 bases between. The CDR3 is CASSFFQGGYSNQPQHF. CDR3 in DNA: TGTGCCAGCAGTTTCTTTCAGGGAGGATATAGCAATCAGCCCCAGCATTTT.